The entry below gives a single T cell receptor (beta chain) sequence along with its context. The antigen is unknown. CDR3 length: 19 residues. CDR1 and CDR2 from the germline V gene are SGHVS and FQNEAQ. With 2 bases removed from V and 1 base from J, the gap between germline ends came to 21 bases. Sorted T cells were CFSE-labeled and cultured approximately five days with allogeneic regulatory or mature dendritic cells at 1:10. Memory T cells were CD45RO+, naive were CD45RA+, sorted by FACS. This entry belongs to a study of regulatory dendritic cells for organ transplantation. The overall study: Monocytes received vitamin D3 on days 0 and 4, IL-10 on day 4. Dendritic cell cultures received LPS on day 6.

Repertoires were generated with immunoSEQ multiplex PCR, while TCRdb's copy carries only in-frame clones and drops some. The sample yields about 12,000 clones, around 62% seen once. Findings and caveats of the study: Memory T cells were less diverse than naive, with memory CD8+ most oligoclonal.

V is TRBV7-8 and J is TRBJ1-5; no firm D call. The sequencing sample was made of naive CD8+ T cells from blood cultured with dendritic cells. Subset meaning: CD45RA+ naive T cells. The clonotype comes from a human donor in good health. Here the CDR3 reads CASSLSTQGLGGSNQPQHF. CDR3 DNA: TGTGCCAGCAGCTTATCTACACAAGGTTTGGGCGGGAGCAATCAGCCCCAGCATTTT.